The rows below give T cell receptor beta chains drawn from one sample of a study of memory CD4+ T cells and cytomegalovirus serostatus. The repertoire was sequenced with immunoSEQ multiplex PCR; TCRdb's copy has only in-frame clones and lacks some. Of approximately 46,000 clones listed, roughly 72% are singletons. The sequenced material came from memory CD4+ T cells from blood. These receptors were taken from an adult in good health and CMV-seropositive. CDR3s include the opening cysteine and the closing phenylalanine or tryptophan. The order of the fields is D gene, J gene, V gene, clone size, CDR3 DNA, CDR3 protein. A D gene is named only where the DNA matches it firmly. Clone size is shown for a subset of rows, as once, few, many or a class of expanded clone.

D: .; J: TRBJ2-1; V: TRBV11-3; size: .; DNA: TGTGCCAGCAGCTTAGTGGACGATGAGCAGTTCTTC; CDR3: CASSLVDDEQFF
D: TRBD1; J: TRBJ2-7; V: TRBV10-3; size: .; DNA: TGTGCCAGCAGACAGGGCAACTACGAGCAGTACTTC; CDR3: CASRQGNYEQYF
D: TRBD1; J: TRBJ2-1; V: TRBV6-6; size: medium-sized; DNA: TGTGCCAGCAGCCCGGGACAGCCTAGGTTCTTC; CDR3: CASSPGQPRFF
D: TRBD2; J: TRBJ2-5; V: TRBV14; size: .; DNA: TGTGCCAGCAGCCATTTTAGCGGGGGGCAAGAGACCCAGTACTTC; CDR3: CASSHFSGGQETQYF
D: TRBD1; J: TRBJ2-5; V: TRBV6-1; size: .; DNA: TGTGCCAGCAGTGATGACAGGGAAGAGACCCAGTACTTC; CDR3: CASSDDREETQYF
D: .; J: TRBJ2-5; V: TRBV7-2; size: .; DNA: TGTGCCAGCAGCTTTTCATATCAAGAGACCCAGTACTTC; CDR3: CASSFSYQETQYF
D: TRBD1; J: TRBJ1-2; V: TRBV4-3; size: .; DNA: TGCGCCAGCAGCCCGAGGCCGCAGGGGGTTGGCTACACCTTC; CDR3: CASSPRPQGVGYTF
D: .; J: TRBJ2-5; V: TRBV5-5; size: .; DNA: TGTGCCAGCAGCTTGCATCTTGATCAACAAGAGACCCAGTACTTC; CDR3: CASSLHLDQQETQYF
D: .; J: TRBJ1-6; V: TRBV5-1; size: medium-sized; DNA: TGCGCCAGCAGCTTGACGGATTCACGGAATTCACCCCTCCACTTT; CDR3: CASSLTDSRNSPLHF
D: .; J: TRBJ1-1; V: TRBV11-2; size: .; DNA: TGTGCCAGCAGCTTTGGGGGGGAAACAAACACTGAAGCTTTCTTT; CDR3: CASSFGGETNTEAFF
D: TRBD2; J: TRBJ2-7; V: TRBV27; size: .; DNA: TGTGCCAGCAGCCTCGGGAGGAGGTCCTACGAGCAGTACTTC; CDR3: CASSLGRRSYEQYF
D: .; J: TRBJ2-1; V: TRBV7-2; size: .; DNA: TGTGCCAGCAGCTCCGGACCCCCGGGGGATTCCTACAATGAGCAGTTCTTC; CDR3: CASSSGPPGDSYNEQFF
D: TRBD1; J: TRBJ2-7; V: TRBV23-1; size: .; DNA: TGCGCCAGCAGTGTATTGAACAGGGGGCGCCCCGAGCAGTACTTC; CDR3: CASSVLNRGRPEQYF
D: TRBD2; J: TRBJ2-5; V: TRBV5-4; size: .; DNA: TGTGCCAGCAGCCCACCGGGGGGGCCTAGGGAGACCCAGTACTTC; CDR3: CASSPPGGPRETQYF
D: TRBD1; J: TRBJ2-1; V: TRBV6-7; size: .; DNA: TGTGCCAGCAGTTACTCACAGACAGGGCGCAATGAGCAGTTCTTC; CDR3: CASSYSQTGRNEQFF
D: TRBD2; J: TRBJ2-5; V: TRBV5-1; size: .; DNA: TGCGCCAGCAACTGGGGCGGGAGTCAAGAGACCCAGTACTTC; CDR3: CASNWGGSQETQYF
D: .; J: TRBJ1-1; V: TRBV6-1; size: .; DNA: TGTGCCAGCAGTGTAAGGATGGTGAGGACTGAAGCTTTCTTT; CDR3: CASSVRMVRTEAFF
D: .; J: TRBJ1-5; V: TRBV6-5; size: .; DNA: TGTGCCAGCGGATATAGCAATCAGCCCCAGCATTTT; CDR3: CASGYSNQPQHF
D: .; J: TRBJ1-1; V: TRBV19; size: .; DNA: TGTGCCAGTACTACACTCGGAGGGTCTGAAGCTTTCTTT; CDR3: CASTTLGGSEAFF
D: .; J: TRBJ2-5; V: TRBV7-3; size: few; DNA: TGTGCCAGCAGCTTAGGGCTAGCAGAGACCCAGTACTTC; CDR3: CASSLGLAETQYF
D: .; J: TRBJ1-4; V: TRBV5-6; size: .; DNA: TGTGCCAGCAGCTCAGGGGTCGAAAAACTGTTTTTT; CDR3: CASSSGVEKLFF
D: TRBD1; J: TRBJ2-1; V: TRBV6-4; size: .; DNA: TGTGCCAGCAGTGATTCGGACAGGGACAATGAGCAGTTCTTC; CDR3: CASSDSDRDNEQFF
D: TRBD1; J: TRBJ1-2; V: TRBV25-1; size: few; DNA: TGTGCCAGCAGTGAGAAGTACAGGGGAAACTATGGCTACACCTTC; CDR3: CASSEKYRGNYGYTF
D: .; J: TRBJ1-4; V: TRBV6-6; size: once; DNA: TGTGCCAGCAGTTACGGACCCTCGACCAGCGAACTGTTTTTT; CDR3: CASSYGPSTSELFF
D: .; J: TRBJ2-6; V: TRBV2; size: few; DNA: TGTGCCAGCGATAAAAGTTCCTCTGGGGCCAACGTCCTGACTTTC; CDR3: CASDKSSSGANVLTF
D: TRBD1; J: TRBJ1-2; V: TRBV10-3; size: .; DNA: TGTGCCATCAGTGAGTCTCTAGGACAGGGGGCATTTTATGGCTACACCTTC; CDR3: CAISESLGQGAFYGYTF
D: TRBD1; J: TRBJ1-5; V: TRBV27; size: few; DNA: TGTGCCAGCAGGCGGACAGGGGGACGAACGCCCCAGCATTTT; CDR3: CASRRTGGRTPQHF
D: TRBD2; J: TRBJ2-1; V: TRBV6-5; size: once; DNA: TGTGCCAGCAGGTCTAGCGGCAATGAGCAGTTCTTC; CDR3: CASRSSGNEQFF
D: TRBD1; J: TRBJ1-2; V: TRBV5-1; size: .; DNA: TGCGCCAGCAGCCCCGCTGGTTTTCAGGGGGGCGCCGGCTATGGCTACACCTTC; CDR3: CASSPAGFQGGAGYGYTF
D: TRBD1; J: TRBJ1-2; V: TRBV6-1; size: few; DNA: TGTGCCAGCAGTGGCCGGAGACAGGGGGCGTACTATGGCTACACCTTC; CDR3: CASSGRRQGAYYGYTF
D: .; J: TRBJ2-2; V: TRBV7-3; size: few; DNA: TGTGCCACCGGACCCCTAGGGGTCGGGGAGCTGTTTTTT; CDR3: CATGPLGVGELFF
D: TRBD1; J: TRBJ1-1; V: TRBV19; size: .; DNA: TGTGCCAGTAGTGTGGACAGGGGGAACACTGAAGCTTTCTTT; CDR3: CASSVDRGNTEAFF
D: .; J: TRBJ2-5; V: TRBV11-2; size: .; DNA: TGTGCCAGCAGCCCGCGGGGAATTCGGCGGGCAGAGACCCAGTACTTC; CDR3: CASSPRGIRRAETQYF
D: TRBD1; J: TRBJ1-2; V: TRBV6-4; size: .; DNA: TGTGCCAGCAGTCATGGGGACAGGGCCTATGGCTACACCTTC; CDR3: CASSHGDRAYGYTF
D: TRBD2; J: TRBJ2-5; V: TRBV7-2; size: few; DNA: TGTGCCAGCAGCTTAGGGGAACTAGCGGGACAAGAGACCCAGTACTTC; CDR3: CASSLGELAGQETQYF